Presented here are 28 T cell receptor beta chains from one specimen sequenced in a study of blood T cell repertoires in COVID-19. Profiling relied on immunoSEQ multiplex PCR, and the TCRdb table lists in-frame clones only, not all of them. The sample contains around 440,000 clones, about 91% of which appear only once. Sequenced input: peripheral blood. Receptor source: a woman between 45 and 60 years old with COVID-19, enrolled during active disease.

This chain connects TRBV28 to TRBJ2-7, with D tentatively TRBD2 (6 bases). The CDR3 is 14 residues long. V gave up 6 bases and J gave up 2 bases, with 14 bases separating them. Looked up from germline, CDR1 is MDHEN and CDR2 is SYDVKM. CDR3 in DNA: TGTGCCAGCAGGACCACGGGACTCACCTACGAGCAGTACTTC. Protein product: CASRTTGLTYEQYF. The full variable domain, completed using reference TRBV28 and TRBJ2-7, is DVKVTQSSRYLVKRTGEKVFLECVQDMDHENMFWYRQDPGLGLRLIYFSYDVKMKEKGDIPEGYSVSREKKERFSLILESASTNQTSMYLCASRTTGLTYEQYFGPGTRLTVT.

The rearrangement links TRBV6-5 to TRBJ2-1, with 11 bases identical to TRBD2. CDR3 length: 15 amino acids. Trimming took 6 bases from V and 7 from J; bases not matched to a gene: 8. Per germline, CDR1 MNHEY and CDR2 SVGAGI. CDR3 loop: CASRFSGGVYNEQFF. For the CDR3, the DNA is TGTGCCAGCAGATTTAGCGGGGGGGTTTATAATGAGCAGTTCTTC.

The CDR3 loop is CASSLTPWTGASGANVLTF. CDR3 in DNA: TGCGCCAGCAGCTTGACCCCTTGGACAGGGGCCTCTGGGGCCAACGTCCTGACTTTC. V usage is TRBV5-1 and J usage is TRBJ2-6, with 9 bases fitting TRBD1. Germline V gene lookup returns CDR1 SGHRS and CDR2 YFSETQ. The CDR3 is 19 amino acids. V was clipped by 1 base and J by 0 bases; unmatched bases: 8.

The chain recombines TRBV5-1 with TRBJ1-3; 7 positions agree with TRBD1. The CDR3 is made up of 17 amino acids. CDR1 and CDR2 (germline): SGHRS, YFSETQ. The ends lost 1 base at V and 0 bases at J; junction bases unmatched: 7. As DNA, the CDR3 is TGCGCCAGCAGCTTGCGGCAGGGGGTGAACTCTGGAAACACCATATATTTT. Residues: CASSLRQGVNSGNTIYF.

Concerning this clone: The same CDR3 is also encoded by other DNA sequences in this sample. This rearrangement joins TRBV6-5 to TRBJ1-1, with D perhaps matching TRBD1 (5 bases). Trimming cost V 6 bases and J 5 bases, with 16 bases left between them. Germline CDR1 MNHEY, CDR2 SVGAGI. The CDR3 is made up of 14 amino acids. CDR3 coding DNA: TGTGCCAGCAGCCGGGACTCCCGTAATACTGAAGCTTTCTTT. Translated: CASSRDSRNTEAFF.

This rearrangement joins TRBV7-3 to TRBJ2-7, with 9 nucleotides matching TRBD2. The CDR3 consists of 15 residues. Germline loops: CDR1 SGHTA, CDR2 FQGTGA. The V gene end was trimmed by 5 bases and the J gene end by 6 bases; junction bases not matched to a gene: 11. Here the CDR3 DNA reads TGTGCCAGCAGCCCCCAAGCCGGGACTAGCCGCGAGCAGTACTTC. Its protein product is CASSPQAGTSREQYF. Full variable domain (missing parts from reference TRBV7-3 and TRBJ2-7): GAGVSQTPSNKVTEKGKYVELRCDPISGHTALYWYRQSLGQGPEFLIYFQGTGAADDSGLPNDRFFAVRPEGSVSTLKIQRTERGDSAVYLCASSPQAGTSREQYFGPGTRLTVT.

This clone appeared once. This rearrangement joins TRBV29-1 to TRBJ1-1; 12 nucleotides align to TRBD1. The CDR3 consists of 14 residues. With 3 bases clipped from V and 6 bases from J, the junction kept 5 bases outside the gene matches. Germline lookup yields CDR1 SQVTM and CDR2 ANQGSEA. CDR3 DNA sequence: TGCAGCGTTGAGGGACAGGGGGCAAGGGCTGAAGCTTTCTTT. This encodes CSVEGQGARAEAFF.

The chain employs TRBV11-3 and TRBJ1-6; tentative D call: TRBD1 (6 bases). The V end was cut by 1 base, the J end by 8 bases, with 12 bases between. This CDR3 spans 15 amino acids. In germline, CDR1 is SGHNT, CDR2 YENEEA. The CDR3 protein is CASSLVGTPDSPLHF. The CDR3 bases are TGTGCCAGCAGCTTAGTCGGGACACCCGATTCACCCCTCCACTTT.

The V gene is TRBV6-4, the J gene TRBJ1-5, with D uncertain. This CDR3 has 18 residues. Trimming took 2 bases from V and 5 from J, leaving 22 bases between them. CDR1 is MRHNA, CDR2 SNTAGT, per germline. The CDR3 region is CASSDPPGRDGAHQPQHF. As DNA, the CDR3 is TGTGCCAGCAGTGACCCACCTGGACGGGATGGAGCACATCAGCCCCAGCATTTT.

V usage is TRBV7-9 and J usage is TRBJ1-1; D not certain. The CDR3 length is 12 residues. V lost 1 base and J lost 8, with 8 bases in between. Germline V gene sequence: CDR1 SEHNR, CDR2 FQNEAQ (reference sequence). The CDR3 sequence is CASSLGGPEAFF. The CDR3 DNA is TGTGCCAGCAGCTTAGGTGGGCCGGAAGCTTTCTTT.

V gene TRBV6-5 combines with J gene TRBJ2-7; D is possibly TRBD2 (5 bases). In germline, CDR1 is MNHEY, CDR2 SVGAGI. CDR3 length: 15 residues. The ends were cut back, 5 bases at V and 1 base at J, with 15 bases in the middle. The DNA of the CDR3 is TGTGCCAGCAGTCCCCCGGGAAGAGGGTCCTACGAGCAGTACTTC. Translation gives CASSPPGRGSYEQYF.

The CDR3 protein is CASRPTGETEAFF. CDR3 in DNA: TGTGCCAGCAGACCTACAGGGGAAACTGAAGCTTTCTTT. This chain connects TRBV6-2 or TRBV6-3 to TRBJ1-1; 7 bases line up with TRBD1. The trim removed 6 bases at V and 5 bases at J, leaving 6 bases unmatched. Germline CDR1 is MNHEY and CDR2 is SVGEGT. This CDR3 spans 13 amino acids.

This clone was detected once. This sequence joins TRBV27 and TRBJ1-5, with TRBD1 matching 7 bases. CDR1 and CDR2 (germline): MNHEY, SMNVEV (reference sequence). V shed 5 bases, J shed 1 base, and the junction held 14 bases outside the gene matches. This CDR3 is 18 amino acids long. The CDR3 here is CASSPTFDRAGSNQPQHF. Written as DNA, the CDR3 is TGTGCCAGCAGTCCGACCTTCGACAGGGCGGGCAGCAATCAGCCCCAGCATTTT.

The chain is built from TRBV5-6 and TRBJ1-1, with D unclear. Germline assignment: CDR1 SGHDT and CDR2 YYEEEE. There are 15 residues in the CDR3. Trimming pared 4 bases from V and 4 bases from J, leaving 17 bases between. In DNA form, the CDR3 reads TGTGCCAGCAGCCCCCAGGTTCTCCGGGGCACTGAAGCTTTCTTT. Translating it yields CASSPQVLRGTEAFF.

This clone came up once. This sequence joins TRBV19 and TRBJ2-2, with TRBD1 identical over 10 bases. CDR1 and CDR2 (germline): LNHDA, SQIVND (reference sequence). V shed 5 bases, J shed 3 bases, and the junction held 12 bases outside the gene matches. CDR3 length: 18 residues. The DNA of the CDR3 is TGTGCCAGTAGTGACCGAGTGGGACAGGGGCCCTACACCGGGGAGCTGTTTTTT. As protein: CASSDRVGQGPYTGELFF.

CDR3 DNA sequence: TGTGCCAGTAGTACACAGGCGACCTACGAGCAGTACTTC. Residues: CASSTQATYEQYF. The chain combines TRBV19 with TRBJ2-7, with D maybe TRBD1 (5 bases). The germline gives CDR1 LNHDA, CDR2 SQIVND (reference sequence). The CDR3 has 13 amino acids. V dropped 4 bases and J dropped 2 bases, with 9 bases sitting between them.

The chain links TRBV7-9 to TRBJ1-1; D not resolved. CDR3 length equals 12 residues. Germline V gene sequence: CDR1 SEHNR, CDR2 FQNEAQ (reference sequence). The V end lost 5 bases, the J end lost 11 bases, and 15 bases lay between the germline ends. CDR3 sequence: CASSRQEEAAFF. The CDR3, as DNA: TGTGCCAGCAGCAGACAAGAGGAGGCCGCTTTCTTT.

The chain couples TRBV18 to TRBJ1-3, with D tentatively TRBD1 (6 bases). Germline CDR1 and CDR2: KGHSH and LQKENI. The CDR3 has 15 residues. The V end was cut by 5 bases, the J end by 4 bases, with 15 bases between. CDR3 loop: CASSAAQGQGNTIYF. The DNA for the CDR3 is TGTGCCAGCTCAGCCGCGCAGGGGCAAGGAAACACCATATATTTT. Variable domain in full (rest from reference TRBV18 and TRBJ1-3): NAGVMQNPRHLVRRRGQEARLRCSPMKGHSHVYWYRQLPEEGLKFMVYLQKENIIDESGMPKERFSAEFPKEGPSILRIQQVVRGDSAAYFCASSAAQGQGNTIYFGEGSWLTVV.

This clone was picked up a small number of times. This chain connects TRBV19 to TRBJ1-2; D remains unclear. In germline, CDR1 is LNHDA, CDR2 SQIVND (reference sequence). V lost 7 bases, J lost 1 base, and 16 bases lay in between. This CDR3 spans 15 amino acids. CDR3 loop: CASTEQASVNYGYTF. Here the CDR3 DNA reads TGTGCCAGTACTGAGCAGGCCTCCGTTAACTATGGCTACACCTTC.

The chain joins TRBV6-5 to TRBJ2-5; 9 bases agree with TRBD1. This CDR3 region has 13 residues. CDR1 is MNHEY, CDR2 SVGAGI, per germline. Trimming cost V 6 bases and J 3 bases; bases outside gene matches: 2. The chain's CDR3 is CASSRDREETQYF. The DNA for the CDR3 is TGTGCCAGCAGCCGGGACAGGGAAGAGACCCAGTACTTC.

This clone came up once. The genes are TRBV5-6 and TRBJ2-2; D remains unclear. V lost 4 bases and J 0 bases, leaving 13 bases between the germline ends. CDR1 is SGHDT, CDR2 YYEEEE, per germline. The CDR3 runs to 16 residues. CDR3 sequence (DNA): TGTGCCAGCAGCCCTGCCCAGGTCACGAACACCGGGGAGCTGTTTTTT. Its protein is CASSPAQVTNTGELFF.

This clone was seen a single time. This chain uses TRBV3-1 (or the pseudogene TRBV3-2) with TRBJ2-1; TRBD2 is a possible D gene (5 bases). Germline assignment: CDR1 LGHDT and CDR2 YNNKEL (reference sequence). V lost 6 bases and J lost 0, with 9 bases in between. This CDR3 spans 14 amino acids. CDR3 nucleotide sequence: TGTGCCAGCAGTCCAACTAGCTCCTACAATGAGCAGTTCTTC. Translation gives CASSPTSSYNEQFF.

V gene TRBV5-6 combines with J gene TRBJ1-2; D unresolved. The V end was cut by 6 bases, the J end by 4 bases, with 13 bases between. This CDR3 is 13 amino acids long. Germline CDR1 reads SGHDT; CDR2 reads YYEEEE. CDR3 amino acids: CASTLGQSYGYTF. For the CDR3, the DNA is TGTGCCAGCACCCTTGGGCAAAGCTATGGCTACACCTTC. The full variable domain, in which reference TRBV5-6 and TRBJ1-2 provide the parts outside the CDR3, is DAGVTQSPTHLIKTRGQQVTLRCSPKSGHDTVSWYQQALGQGPQFIFQYYEEEERQRGNFPDRFSGHQFPNYSSELNVNALLLGDSALYLCASTLGQSYGYTFGSGTRLTVV.

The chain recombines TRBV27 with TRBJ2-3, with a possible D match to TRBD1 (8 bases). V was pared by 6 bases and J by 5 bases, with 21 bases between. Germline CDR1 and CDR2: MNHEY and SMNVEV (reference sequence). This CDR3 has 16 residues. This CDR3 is CASSLFGQGGIDTQYF. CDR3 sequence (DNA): TGTGCCAGCAGCCTATTCGGACAGGGAGGGATAGATACGCAGTATTTT.

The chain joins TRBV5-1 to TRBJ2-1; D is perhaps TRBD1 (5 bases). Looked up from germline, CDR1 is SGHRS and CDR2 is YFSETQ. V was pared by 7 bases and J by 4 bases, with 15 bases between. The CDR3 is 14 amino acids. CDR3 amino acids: CASQERTIYNEQFF. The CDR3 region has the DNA TGCGCCAGCCAAGAAAGGACAATTTACAATGAGCAGTTCTTC. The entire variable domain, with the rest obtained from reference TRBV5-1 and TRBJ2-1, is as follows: KAGVTQTPRYLIKTRGQQVTLSCSPISGHRSVSWYQQTPGQGLQFLFEYFSETQRNKGNFPGRFSGRQFSNSRSEMNVSTLELGDSALYLCASQERTIYNEQFFGPGTRLTVL.

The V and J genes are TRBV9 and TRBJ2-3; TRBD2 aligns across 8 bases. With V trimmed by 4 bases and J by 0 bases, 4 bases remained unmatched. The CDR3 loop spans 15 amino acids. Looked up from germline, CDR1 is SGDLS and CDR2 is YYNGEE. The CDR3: CASSPGGSSTDTQYF. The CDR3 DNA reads TGTGCCAGCAGCCCGGGGGGGTCTAGCACAGATACGCAGTATTTT.

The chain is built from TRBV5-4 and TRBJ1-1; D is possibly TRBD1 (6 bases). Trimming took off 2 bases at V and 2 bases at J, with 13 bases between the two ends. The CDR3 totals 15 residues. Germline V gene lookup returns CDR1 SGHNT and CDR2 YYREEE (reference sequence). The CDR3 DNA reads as TGTGCCAGCAGCTTAATTAACAGGGAAAACACTGAAGCTTTCTTT. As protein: CASSLINRENTEAFF.

The DNA for the CDR3 is TGTGCCATCAGGACCTCGCAGGGAAGGACAGATACGCAGTATTTT. This encodes CAIRTSQGRTDTQYF. The rearrangement uses TRBV10-3 and TRBJ2-3; D possibly corresponds to TRBD1 (5 bases). The V gene's germline CDR1 is ENHRY and CDR2 SYGVKD. The CDR3 loop spans 15 amino acids. V shed 6 bases and J shed 3 bases, with 16 bases lying between them.